This entry lists 20 T cell receptor beta chains sequenced from one sample in a study of OX40 agonist ivuxolimab in advanced cancers. Profiling relied on immunoSEQ multiplex PCR, and the TCRdb table lists in-frame clones only, not all of them. The data hold 70,000 to 75,000 clones, with roughly four fifths observed a single time. This specimen consisted of CD4+ or CD8+ T cells sorted from blood, obtained in a trial of the OX40 agonist ivuxolimab. The receptor source for this set is an adult with an advanced solid tumor such as melanoma, head and neck, liver or kidney cancer.

This clone has just a few counts. The gene calls are TRBV27 and TRBJ1-1, with D maybe TRBD1 (5 bases). The CDR3 extends over 15 amino acids. V lost 3 bases and J lost 5, with 16 bases in between. The germline CDR1 and CDR2 sequences are MNHEY and SMNVEV (reference sequence). The CDR3 sequence is CASSFGVTGKTEAFF. The CDR3 bases are TGTGCCAGCAGTTTTGGGGTCACAGGAAAGACTGAAGCTTTCTTT.

CDR3 loop: CASSAQTVNTEAFF. CDR3 coding DNA: TGTGCCAGCAGTGCCCAGACAGTGAACACTGAAGCTTTCTTT. The chain has TRBV6-4 and TRBJ1-1; TRBD1 might be the D (5 bases). V was shortened by 4 bases and J by 0 bases, with 9 bases between the two germline ends. The germline CDR1 and CDR2 sequences are MRHNA and SNTAGT. CDR3 size: 14 residues.

CDR3 bases: TGTGCCAGCAGTTCGTCAGGGGTTGGCACTGAAGCTTTCTTT. Translation gives CASSSSGVGTEAFF. V usage is TRBV28 and J usage is TRBJ1-1; maybe TRBD1 (6 bases). V shed 4 bases and J shed 4 bases, with 13 bases lying between them. Germline CDR1 MDHEN, CDR2 SYDVKM. The CDR3 extends over 14 amino acids.

The chain employs TRBV6-1 and TRBJ2-3, with 11 bases aligning to TRBD2. Trimming took 4 bases from V and 3 from J; bases not matched to a gene: 6. CDR3 length: 16 residues. CDR1 is MNHNS, CDR2 SASEGT, per germline. Written as DNA, the CDR3 is TGTGCCAGCAGTGTGGGACTAGCGGTTGGGACAGATACGCAGTATTTT. It codes for CASSVGLAVGTDTQYF.

This chain connects TRBV28 to TRBJ1-5; TRBD1 agrees at 8 bases. CDR3 length equals 17 residues. V gave up 4 bases and J gave up 4 bases; unmatched junction bases: 12. Germline CDR1 is MDHEN and CDR2 is SYDVKM. The CDR3 region has the DNA TGTGCCAGCAGTTCTTTCAGTATGGACAGGGAGAATCAGCCCCAGCATTTT. Translated: CASSSFSMDRENQPQHF.

The V and J genes are TRBV2 and TRBJ1-3; D gene unclear. Germline loops: CDR1 SNHLY, CDR2 FYNNEI. The CDR3 extends over 14 amino acids. Deletions cut 3 bases from V and 4 bases from J, with 10 bases between. CDR3 amino acids: CASSESGIGNTIYF. The CDR3 DNA reads TGTGCCAGCAGTGAGTCGGGGATCGGAAACACCATATATTTT.

This clone was seen only a few times. The rearrangement joins TRBV28 to TRBJ2-1; 9 nucleotides agree with TRBD2. J gave up 3 bases and V 8 bases, and 8 bases lay outside the gene matches. Germline V gives CDR1 MDHEN, CDR2 SYDVKM. This CDR3 is 15 amino acids long. CDR3 bases: TGTGCCAGCCGGACGGGAGCGGGAGGCTACAATGAGCAGTTCTTC. It yields the protein CASRTGAGGYNEQFF.

The chain has TRBV15 and TRBJ2-7, with 9 bases that match TRBD1. CDR3 length equals 16 residues. Germline-derived CDR1 and CDR2 are LNHNV and YYDKDF (reference sequence). Trimming removed 4 bases from V and 3 bases from J; junction bases left unmatched: 10. The CDR3 nucleotides are TGTGCCACCAGCACAGACCGACAGGGGGTCGACTACGAGCAGTACTTC. Its protein product is CATSTDRQGVDYEQYF.

The rearrangement joins TRBV7-2 to TRBJ2-5; no firm D call. This CDR3 has 14 amino acids. V gave up 4 bases and J gave up 1 base, with 10 bases separating them. Germline CDR1 and CDR2: SGHTA and FQGNSA. As DNA, the CDR3 is TGTGCCAGCAGCTCCCTAGGATTCCAAGAGACCCAGTACTTC. Translated: CASSSLGFQETQYF. Based on the CDR3 plus reference TRBV7-2 and TRBJ2-5, the full variable domain is GAGVSQSPSNKVTEKGKDVELRCDPISGHTALYWYRQSLGQGLEFLIYFQGNSAPDKSGLPSDRFSAERTGGSVSTLTIQRTQQEDSAVYLCASSSLGFQETQYFGPGTRLLVL.

The genes are TRBV7-8 and TRBJ2-3; D is unclear. Germline V gives CDR1 SGHVS, CDR2 FQNEAQ. V lost 3 bases and J 1 base, leaving 5 bases between the germline ends. The CDR3 runs 13 residues. The CDR3 DNA is TGTGCCAGCAGCTTTTCCCGCACAGATACGCAGTATTTT. It yields the protein CASSFSRTDTQYF. Filled out from reference TRBV7-8 and TRBJ2-3, the complete variable domain reads GAGVSQSPRYKVAKRGQDVALRCDPISGHVSLFWYQQALGQGPEFLTYFQNEAQLDKSGLPSDRFFAERPEGSVSTLKIQRTQQEDSAVYLCASSFSRTDTQYFGPGTRLTVL.

This chain uses TRBV5-5 with TRBJ2-7; TRBD2 matches at 12 bases. This CDR3 is 15 amino acids long. V dropped 1 base and J dropped 3; count of bases not matched to a gene: 2. Germline CDR1 reads SGHKS; CDR2 reads YYEKEE (reference sequence). In DNA form, the CDR3 reads TGTGCCAGCAGCTTGTCACTAGCGGGAGGCTACGAGCAGTACTTC. Translating gives CASSLSLAGGYEQYF.

This clone was observed a few times. J is TRBJ1-1 and V is TRBV28, with a tentative D call TRBD1 (5 bases). Trimming took off 8 bases at V and 3 bases at J, with 13 bases between the two ends. The germline gives CDR1 MDHEN, CDR2 SYDVKM. CDR3 length equals 13 residues. CDR3 protein: CASGFGQDTEAFF. CDR3 sequence (DNA): TGTGCCAGCGGGTTCGGACAAGACACTGAAGCTTTCTTT.

This sequence joins TRBV15 and TRBJ2-1; D is undetermined. Germline lookup yields CDR1 LNHNV and CDR2 YYDKDF (reference sequence). There are 11 residues in the CDR3. The V gene lost 4 bases and the J gene lost 4 bases, with 2 bases spanning the gap. As DNA, the CDR3 is TGTGCCACCAGCACTTACAATGAGCAGTTCTTC. It yields the protein CATSTYNEQFF.

The rearrangement links TRBV5-1 to TRBJ2-3; the D gene is possibly TRBD1 (5 bases). The germline CDR1 and CDR2 sequences are SGHRS and YFSETQ. The CDR3 runs 16 residues. Trimming took off 4 bases at V and 4 bases at J, with 19 bases between the two ends. The CDR3 reads CASSGYLGQGPDTQYF. CDR3 DNA sequence: TGCGCCAGCAGCGGATACTTGGGGCAGGGCCCAGATACGCAGTATTTT.

This chain links TRBV4-2 with TRBJ2-3; TRBD1 is a possible D gene (5 bases). CDR1 is LGHNA, CDR2 YNFKEQ, per germline. This CDR3 is built from 13 residues. Trimming left V 6 bases short and J 3 bases short, with 10 bases between. The chain's CDR3 is CASRLRQTDTQYF. The CDR3 nucleotides are TGTGCCAGCAGACTTAGACAGACAGATACGCAGTATTTT.

The chain uses TRBV7-2 and TRBJ2-2, with 12 nucleotides matching TRBD2. Germline-derived CDR1 and CDR2 are SGHTA and FQGNSA. J lost 5 bases, V lost 3 bases, and 1 base had no gene match. The CDR3 runs to 15 residues. CDR3 coding DNA: TGTGCCAGCAGCTTTGGACTAGCGGGAACCGGGGAGCTGTTTTTT. Its protein is CASSFGLAGTGELFF.

This chain joins TRBV6-1 and TRBJ1-5; D is undetermined. CDR3 length: 15 residues. V was cut by 8 bases and J by 7 bases, with 21 bases left in between. CDR1 MNHNS and CDR2 SASEGT come from the germline V gene. In nucleotides, the CDR3 is TGTGCCAGCGCAGACCCTAATCGGGCCTCGCAGCCCCAGCATTTT. Translation gives CASADPNRASQPQHF.

The V gene is TRBV9, the J gene TRBJ1-5; D gene ambiguous. Trimming took off 0 bases at V and 6 bases at J, with 7 bases between the two ends. The germline V gene encodes CDR1 SGDLS and CDR2 YYNGEE. The CDR3 contains 13 residues. The DNA of the CDR3 is TGTGCCAGCAGCGTAGATGGGAGTCAGCCCCAGCATTTT. Translated, it gives CASSVDGSQPQHF.

The chain combines TRBV5-1 with TRBJ1-3, with D unresolved. The CDR3 length is 15 residues. The V gene's germline CDR1 is SGHRS and CDR2 YFSETQ. Trimming shortened V by 0 bases and J by 1 base, and 8 bases separated the two germline ends. The CDR3 DNA is TGCGCCAGCAGCTTGGCTATGGGGTCTGGAAACACCATATATTTT. Translated, it gives CASSLAMGSGNTIYF.

V usage is TRBV4-2 and J usage is TRBJ2-3, with D possibly TRBD1 on 6 matching bases. The length of the CDR3 is 14 residues. The germline V gene has CDR1 LGHNA and CDR2 YNFKEQ. V was clipped by 2 bases and J by 5 bases, with 11 bases between them. The CDR3 here is CASSQPIGGDTQYF. The DNA of the CDR3 is TGTGCCAGCAGCCAACCGATAGGGGGAGATACGCAGTATTTT.